The source of this T cell receptor (beta chain) is a study of T-cell reconstitution after alpha-beta-depleted transplantation in children. The CDR3 sequence is 16 residues long. The V and J ends lost 4 bases and 1 base respectively, with 16 bases between them. Germline V CDR1 and CDR2: MGHRA, YSYEKL. General study results and limits: From surviving recipient T cells and thymic progenitors came the high day-60 TCRbeta diversity observed in some patients.

As it was prepared, the TCRbeta library received unique molecular identifiers. TCRdb ran MiXCR on the PCR reads and lists one entry per CDR3 protein. The sample has about 980,000 distinct CDR3 sequences; around 30% are singletons. This clonotype was seen a few times. Its antigen is unidentified. The genes are TRBV4-1 and TRBJ1-2; maybe TRBD1 (6 bases). The material was PBMCs, mostly from graft donor cells, obtained 360 days after TCRalphabeta/CD19-depleted stem cell transplant. This receptor was obtained from a boy in the first two years of life who had a stem cell transplant for SCID, so the T cells may come from the graft donor. In DNA, the CDR3 is TGCGCCAGCAGCCTCCAGCTGACAGGAAATAACTATGGCTACACCTTC. Translated, it gives CASSLQLTGNNYGYTF.